Below, 5 T cell receptor beta chains from the same sample are listed, as sequenced in a study of naive and memory T cell subsets. Two oligonucleotides, mixed equimolar, formed the beta constant-region primer covering TRBC1 and TRBC2. In TCRdb, the UMI-ligation and nested PCR reads were re-called with MiXCR into one record per CDR3 protein. The sample lists roughly 21,000 distinct CDR3 sequences; 9.5% to 11% were seen once. Sequencing was performed on central memory CD8+ T cells from blood. The receptors were sampled from a human donor in good health.

This sequence joins TRBV28 and TRBJ1-2; D is undetermined. From germline, CDR1 is MDHEN and CDR2 SYDVKM. The CDR3 contains 12 residues. V lost 6 bases to trimming and J lost 7 bases, with 12 bases between them. This CDR3 is CASRSSWAGYTF. The CDR3 DNA reads as TGTGCCAGCAGGAGCTCTTGGGCTGGCTACACCTTC.

The sample holds many counts of this clonotype. The chain combines TRBV27 with TRBJ2-2; D possibly corresponds to TRBD1 (5 bases). The CDR3 has 16 amino acids. Per the germline V gene, CDR1 is MNHEY and CDR2 is SMNVEV (reference sequence). Trimming stripped 2 bases from V and 6 bases from J, with 16 bases between. The CDR3 here is CASSLIAGIFAGELFF. DNA of the CDR3: TGTGCCAGCAGTTTAATCGCAGGGATATTCGCCGGGGAGCTGTTTTTT.

Ten or more counts support this clonotype. This sequence joins TRBV20-1 and TRBJ2-1, with D uncertain. Germline CDR1 reads DFQATT; CDR2 reads SNEGSKA (reference sequence). This CDR3 has 15 amino acids. Trimming shortened V by 5 bases and J by 2 bases, and 16 bases separated the two germline ends. The CDR3 loop reads CSAHRLHSAYNEQFF. CDR3 coding DNA: TGCAGTGCTCACAGACTCCATTCGGCCTACAATGAGCAGTTCTTC.

The table lists this clonotype with a few counts. The chain carries TRBV19 and TRBJ2-7, with D possibly TRBD2 on 5 matching bases. The germline CDR1 and CDR2 sequences are LNHDA and SQIVND (reference sequence). The CDR3 is made up of 12 amino acids. Trimming pared 5 bases from V and 6 bases from J, leaving 11 bases between. The CDR3 coding sequence is TGTGCCAGTAGTCCCGGGATAAGCGAGCAGTACTTC. This codes for CASSPGISEQYF.

The sample holds a few counts of this clonotype. This chain joins TRBV6-2 or TRBV6-3 and TRBJ2-7, with no clear D. The ends were cut back, 6 bases at V and 3 bases at J, with 6 bases in the middle. The germline V gene has CDR1 MNHEY and CDR2 SVGEGT. The CDR3 loop spans 11 amino acids. CDR3 sequence: CASRFGYEQYF. The CDR3 nucleotides read TGTGCCAGCAGGTTTGGCTACGAGCAGTACTTC.